Listed below are T cell receptor beta chains from one sample, sequenced in a study of blood T cell repertoires in COVID-19. TCRdb's table, derived via immunoSEQ multiplex PCR, lists solely in-frame clones and lacks some. Counted here are over 300,000 clones, approximately 90% occurring once; the ten biggest clones make up more than 0.85%. Sequenced sample: PBMCs or T cells enriched from blood (not recorded which). The receptors come from a woman aged 30 to 39 with acute COVID-19. Each CDR3 is given with its conserved first and last residue. The D gene is left open where the match is weak. The listing skips clone size in some rows; elsewhere it reads once, few, many or a size class.

CDR3 length	D gene	V gene	J gene	clone size	CDR3 protein	CDR3 DNA
16	TRBD1	TRBV7-3	TRBJ2-1	.	CASSLGLGTGSNEQFF	TGTGCCAGCAGCCTAGGGCTGGGGACAGGGAGCAATGAGCAGTTCTTC
15	.	TRBV5-3	TRBJ2-2	.	CARSLGHLDTGELFF	TGTGCCAGAAGCTTGGGGCATCTGGACACCGGGGAGCTGTTTTTT
15	.	TRBV3-1/TRBV3-2	TRBJ1-6	.	CASSQGPARGSPLHF	TGTGCCAGCAGCCAAGGGCCAGCGCGTGGATCACCCCTCCACTTT
16	.	TRBV5-1	TRBJ2-3	.	CASSELGVRGTDTQYF	TGCGCCAGCAGCGAGCTCGGGGTTCGGGGCACAGATACGCAGTATTTT
15	TRBD2	TRBV5-1	TRBJ2-7	.	CASTPRQGGTYEQYF	TGCGCCAGCACCCCTCGGCAGGGAGGGACGTACGAGCAGTACTTC
17	TRBD1	TRBV6-2/TRBV6-3	TRBJ1-1	.	CASSKEQGAQWGTEAFF	TGTGCCAGCAGTAAGGAACAGGGGGCCCAATGGGGGACTGAAGCTTTCTTT
16	TRBD1	TRBV24-1	TRBJ2-3	.	CATSDSGQGSTDTQYF	TGTGCCACCAGTGATTCAGGACAGGGATCGACAGATACGCAGTATTTT
14	TRBD2	TRBV2	TRBJ2-1	once	CASSAGRTSGGEFF	TGTGCCAGCAGCGCGGGCCGGACTAGCGGGGGGGAGTTCTTC
15	.	TRBV20-1	TRBJ1-5	.	CSASLGGFSNQPQHF	TGCAGTGCTAGTTTAGGAGGGTTCAGCAATCAGCCCCAGCATTTT
15	TRBD1	TRBV10-3	TRBJ1-6	.	CAISGEGQGISPLHF	TGTGCCATCAGTGGGGAGGGACAGGGAATTTCACCCCTCCACTTT
13	TRBD1	TRBV29-1	TRBJ1-4	.	CSVGGQGGEKLFF	TGCAGCGTGGGAGGACAGGGCGGTGAAAAACTGTTTTTT
14	.	TRBV19	TRBJ2-4	.	CASSQQVAKNIQYF	TGTGCCAGTAGTCAACAGGTAGCCAAAAACATTCAGTACTTC
16	.	TRBV19	TRBJ2-2	.	CASSSRERPRTGELFF	TGTGCCAGTAGTAGTAGGGAGCGGCCGAGGACCGGGGAGCTGTTTTTT
13	.	TRBV5-6	TRBJ2-3	.	CASSSTGKDTQYF	TGTGCCAGCAGCTCCACAGGGAAGGATACGCAGTATTTT
15	TRBD1	TRBV9	TRBJ2-7	.	CASSLRPGQSYEQYF	TGTGCCAGCAGCCTGAGACCGGGACAGAGCTACGAGCAGTACTTC
11	.	TRBV6-5	TRBJ2-7	.	CASSSYYEQYF	TGTGCCAGCAGTTCGTACTACGAGCAGTACTTC
13	TRBD1	TRBV29-1	TRBJ2-7	.	CSVQATGAYEQYF	TGCAGCGTGCAAGCGACAGGGGCCTACGAGCAGTACTTC
14	.	TRBV5-1	TRBJ2-1	.	CASSPSRDSVRQFF	TGCGCCAGCAGCCCGTCCCGGGACTCGGTGAGGCAGTTCTTC
12	.	TRBV12-3/TRBV12-4	TRBJ1-3	.	CASNGGGLSEDF	TGTGCCAGCAACGGGGGGGGGCTCTCCGAGGATTTT
13	TRBD1	TRBV11-3	TRBJ2-3	.	CASSTRGPDTQYF	TGTGCCAGCAGTACCAGGGGGCCGGATACGCAGTATTTT
15	.	TRBV27	TRBJ1-2	.	CASRDGGAQNYGYTF	TGTGCCAGCAGAGACGGGGGGGCGCAAAACTATGGCTACACCTTC
15	.	TRBV5-5	TRBJ2-7	.	CASSLVPGSTYEQYF	TGTGCCAGCAGCTTGGTTCCGGGATCAACCTACGAGCAGTACTTC
15	TRBD1	TRBV6-5	TRBJ2-7	once	CASRTRQGANYEQYF	TGTGCCAGCAGAACCCGCCAGGGGGCAAACTACGAGCAGTACTTC
13	TRBD2	TRBV30	TRBJ2-3	.	CAWSPRGVYTQYF	TGTGCCTGGAGTCCGCGGGGGGTTTATACGCAGTATTTT
15	TRBD1	TRBV2	TRBJ1-2	once	CASSALGTGGAGYTF	TGTGCCAGCAGTGCGCTCGGGACAGGGGGCGCGGGCTACACCTTC
12	.	TRBV29-1	TRBJ2-1	.	CSVETSYNEQFF	TGCAGCGTTGAAACTTCCTACAATGAGCAGTTCTTC
15	TRBD1	TRBV5-5	TRBJ1-4	.	CASSFMTGPEEKLFF	TGTGCCAGCAGCTTCATGACAGGGCCTGAGGAAAAACTGTTTTTT
12	.	TRBV24-1	TRBJ1-5	.	CATSDPNQPQHF	TGTGCCACCAGTGACCCTAATCAGCCCCAGCATTTT
17	TRBD1	TRBV11-2	TRBJ1-3	.	CASSSSTGGAAGNTIYF	TGTGCCAGCAGCTCGAGTACAGGGGGCGCAGCGGGAAACACCATATATTTT
19	.	TRBV6-1	TRBJ1-6	.	CASSERDIRLSSYNSPLHF	TGTGCCAGCAGTGAAAGAGACATACGATTGAGCTCCTATAATTCACCCCTCCACTTT
16	TRBD2	TRBV7-9	TRBJ2-7	.	CASSLNVAGGLYEQYF	TGTGCCAGCAGCCTCAATGTAGCGGGGGGGCTCTACGAGCAGTACTTC
15	.	TRBV27	TRBJ1-1	.	CASSLSAGRGTEAFF	TGTGCCAGCAGTTTATCGGCCGGGCGGGGCACTGAAGCTTTCTTT
13	.	TRBV12-1	TRBJ1-2	.	CASSFITGDGYTF	TGTGCCAGCAGCTTTATCACAGGGGATGGCTACACCTTC
14	.	TRBV10-3	TRBJ1-3	.	CATSTTSSGNTIYF	TGTGCCACTTCGACAACCAGCTCTGGAAACACCATATATTTT
14	.	TRBV3-1/TRBV3-2	TRBJ1-2	.	CASSQERGTSGYTF	TGTGCCAGCAGCCAAGAGCGGGGAACCTCTGGCTACACCTTC
13	.	TRBV5-6	TRBJ2-1	.	CASSQSGINEQFF	TGTGCCAGCAGCCAATCAGGGATTAATGAGCAGTTCTTC
14	TRBD1	TRBV19	TRBJ1-2	.	CASSGDRVRNGYTF	TGTGCCAGTAGTGGGGACAGGGTGAGGAATGGCTACACCTTC
13	TRBD1	TRBV7-2	TRBJ2-7	.	CASSRLGQDEQYF	TGTGCCAGCAGCCGCCTGGGACAGGACGAGCAGTACTTC
15	.	TRBV3-1/TRBV3-2	TRBJ2-1	.	CASSLGARGKLEQFF	TGTGCCAGCAGCCTGGGGGCTAGGGGGAAACTTGAGCAGTTCTTC
12	TRBD1	TRBV29-1	TRBJ1-1	.	CSAWTGNTEAFF	TGCAGCGCTTGGACAGGGAACACTGAAGCTTTCTTT
17	TRBD1	TRBV5-5	TRBJ1-2	.	CASSHHPGQGANYGYTF	TGTGCCAGCAGCCATCACCCCGGACAGGGGGCTAACTATGGCTACACCTTC
17	.	TRBV30	TRBJ1-6	.	CAWSLDGGDSYNSPLHF	TGTGCCTGGAGTCTTGACGGGGGGGACTCATATAATTCACCCCTCCACTTT
16	TRBD2	TRBV7-3	TRBJ2-1	.	CASSRLAGVHGDEQFF	TGTGCCAGCAGTCGACTAGCGGGGGTTCATGGGGATGAGCAGTTCTTC
14	.	TRBV7-2	TRBJ1-2	.	CASMEQGGNYGYTF	TGTGCCAGCATGGAACAGGGCGGAAACTATGGCTACACCTTC
15	TRBD1	TRBV7-2	TRBJ1-4	.	CASSSAGTGNEKLFF	TGTGCCAGCAGCTCAGCCGGGACAGGGAATGAAAAACTGTTTTTT
12	TRBD1	TRBV29-1	TRBJ1-2	.	CSVMTGFYGYTF	TGCAGTGTGATGACAGGGTTCTATGGCTACACCTTC
11	.	TRBV12-3/TRBV12-4	TRBJ1-3	.	CASMSVNTIYF	TGTGCCAGCATGTCGGTAAACACCATATATTTT
13	.	TRBV5-4	TRBJ1-1	.	CASSFQGNTEAFF	TGTGCCAGCAGCTTCCAGGGGAACACTGAAGCTTTCTTT
15	.	TRBV30	TRBJ1-6	.	CASRLRGIGNSPLHF	TGTGCCTCCCGTTTGCGGGGAATAGGTAATTCACCCCTCCACTTT
15	TRBD1	TRBV5-6	TRBJ1-5	.	CASSQGQGARGPQHF	TGTGCCAGCAGCCAAGGACAGGGGGCGCGGGGGCCCCAGCATTTT
14	.	TRBV25-1	TRBJ2-1	.	CASSERYRVAEQFF	TGTGCCAGCAGTGAAAGATACAGGGTCGCTGAGCAGTTCTTC
15	.	TRBV19	TRBJ1-5	.	CASSIMGGGSQPQHF	TGTGCCAGTAGTATAATGGGAGGGGGATCTCAGCCCCAGCATTTT
10	.	TRBV19	TRBJ1-2	.	CATHRAGYTF	TGTGCCACCCACAGGGCTGGCTACACCTTC
13	.	TRBV27	TRBJ1-1	.	CASSLGANTEAFF	TGTGCCAGCAGTTTGGGAGCGAACACTGAAGCTTTCTTT